One sample yielded the 23 T cell receptor beta chains listed below, sequenced in a study of T-cell memory formation after mild COVID-19. A single record per CDR3 protein comes from TCRdb applying MiXCR to the 5' RACE reads. The table shows about 610,000 distinct CDR3 sequences, with around a sixth occurring only once. The sequencing input was PBMCs or a T cell subset sorted from them (not recorded which). These receptors were obtained from an adult woman who had mild COVID-19 (a few samples of this study predate the infection). Cell type and time point are not known.

This chain links TRBV12-3 or TRBV12-4 with TRBJ1-5; D perhaps matches TRBD1 (5 bases). CDR3 length: 15 residues. Trimming took 3 bases from V and 6 from J, leaving 15 bases between them. CDR3 sequence: CASSLGGWGSQPQHF. CDR3 DNA sequence: TGTGCCAGCAGTTTGGGGGGATGGGGTAGTCAGCCCCAGCATTTT.

The table lists this clonotype with a few counts. The chain employs TRBV5-1 and TRBJ2-7, with D perhaps TRBD2 (6 bases). Trimming cost V 1 base and J 6 bases, with 14 bases left between them. The germline V gene has CDR1 SGHRS and CDR2 YFSETQ. CDR3 length: 14 amino acids. The CDR3 region is CASSLKGTGGEQYF. The CDR3 coding sequence is TGCGCCAGCAGCTTGAAAGGGACCGGGGGCGAGCAGTACTTC.

In this sample, this clonotype turned up a few times. The CDR3 here is CASSPGDVGTDTQYF. The CDR3, as DNA: TGTGCCAGCAGCCCGGGGGACGTAGGCACAGATACGCAGTATTTT. This chain links TRBV7-9 with TRBJ2-3; D possibly corresponds to TRBD2 (6 bases). CDR1 and CDR2 from the germline V gene are SEHNR and FQNEAQ (reference sequence). The V gene lost 5 bases and the J gene lost 1 base, with 13 bases spanning the gap. The CDR3 sequence is 15 residues long.

The sample holds a few counts of this clonotype. The rearrangement uses TRBV30 and TRBJ1-2; D is ambiguous. The CDR3 totals 11 residues. CDR1 is GTSNPN and CDR2 is SVGIG in the germline V gene (reference sequence). V was shortened by 2 bases and J by 2 bases, with 3 bases between the two germline ends. CDR3: CAWSQNYGYTF. The CDR3 region has the DNA TGTGCCTGGAGTCAGAACTATGGCTACACCTTC.

This clonotype occurred a few times. This likely comes from a read error, as the CDR3 has no conserved phenylalanine or tryptophan at its end. No DNA is shown, since the ends of the CDR3 on it are uncertain; the CDR3 is the one TCRdb lists. V usage is TRBV6-4 and J usage is TRBJ2-1; the table's D call, TRBD1, was not checked against the DNA. The germline CDR1 and CDR2 sequences are MRHNA and SNTAGT. From its first to its last residue, the CDR3 has 12 amino acids. The CDR3 here is CASSNKGGTAAQ.

This chain joins TRBV9 and TRBJ1-1; maybe TRBD1 (5 bases). V was trimmed by 2 bases and J by 1 base, leaving 12 bases between them. The germline V gene has CDR1 SGDLS and CDR2 YYNGEE. The CDR3 spans 15 residues. Here the CDR3 reads CASSVDPGPNTEAFF. The CDR3 DNA is TGTGCCAGCAGCGTTGATCCGGGGCCGAACACTGAAGCTTTCTTT.

The rearrangement joins TRBV20-1 to TRBJ2-1; D remains ambiguous. V shed 3 bases and J shed 8 bases, with 5 bases lying between them. CDR1 is DFQATT and CDR2 is SNEGSKA in the germline V gene (reference sequence). This CDR3 comprises 10 residues. This CDR3 is CSASLHEQFF. The CDR3 region has the DNA TGCAGTGCTAGTCTCCATGAGCAGTTCTTC.

This clonotype was recorded a few times. The rearrangement uses TRBV4-1 and TRBJ2-5, with 10 positions matching TRBD1. J gave up 5 bases and V 1 base, and 7 bases lay outside the gene matches. This CDR3 is 16 amino acids long. The germline V gene has CDR1 MGHRA and CDR2 YSYEKL. DNA of the CDR3: TGCGCCAGCAGCCAAGGAGACAGGGGGCAATGGGAGACCCAGTACTTC. It specifies CASSQGDRGQWETQYF.

The genes are TRBV7-9 and TRBJ2-7; D gene ambiguous. Germline CDR1 and CDR2: SEHNR and FQNEAQ (reference sequence). CDR3 length: 13 amino acids. V was pared by 3 bases and J by 5 bases, with 11 bases between. CDR3 nucleotides: TGTGCCAGCAGCTTTGTCGCTCGGAACGAGCAGTACTTC. Translating it yields CASSFVARNEQYF.

The J gene is TRBJ1-4, the V gene TRBV30; 9 nucleotides match TRBD1. The length of the CDR3 is 14 residues. V shed 3 bases and J 6 bases; nucleotides not matched to a gene: 5. In germline, CDR1 is GTSNPN, CDR2 SVGIG (reference sequence). DNA for the CDR3: TGTGCCTGGAGGGCGGGACAGGGTCATGAAAAACTGTTTTTT. This translates into CAWRAGQGHEKLFF.

This clonotype was seen a few times. The rearrangement uses TRBV6-6 and TRBJ2-7, with 7 bases lining up with TRBD2. This CDR3 spans 16 amino acids. Germline CDR1 reads MNHNY; CDR2 reads SVGAGI (reference sequence). V lost 4 bases and J lost 4; bases outside the gene matches: 13. The CDR3 loop reads CASSSLGGGSGYEQYF. The DNA for the CDR3 is TGTGCCAGCAGTTCCTTAGGTGGCGGGAGCGGATACGAGCAGTACTTC.

The sample holds a few counts of this clonotype. The J gene is TRBJ1-6, the V gene TRBV30; 7 bases map to TRBD1. This CDR3 contains 13 residues. Germline CDR1 reads GTSNPN; CDR2 reads SVGIG (reference sequence). Trimming took 5 bases from V and 2 from J; bases not matched to a gene: 0. The CDR3 reads CAWGTAYNSPLHF. The CDR3, as DNA: TGTGCCTGGGGGACAGCCTATAATTCACCCCTCCACTTT.

The chain is built from TRBV12-3 or TRBV12-4 and TRBJ2-1, with D possibly being TRBD1 or TRBD2 (5 bases each). The CDR3 has 15 residues. The V and J ends lost 8 bases and 2 bases respectively, with 16 bases between them. The CDR3 region is CASSTSGTAYNEQFF. In DNA, the CDR3 is TGTGCCAGCTCCACCTCCGGGACGGCCTACAATGAGCAGTTCTTC.

This clonotype was counted a few times. CDR3 region: CATSDDSQDTQYF. CDR3 nucleotide sequence: TGTGCCACCAGTGATGACAGCCAGGATACGCAGTATTTT. This chain links TRBV24-1 with TRBJ2-3, with D possibly TRBD1 on 5 matching bases. Germline CDR1 reads KGHDR; CDR2 reads SFDVKD. Trimming shortened V by 3 bases and J by 6 bases, and 9 bases separated the two germline ends. This CDR3 is built from 13 residues.

This clonotype was seen a handful of times. The gene calls are TRBV6-2 or TRBV6-3 and TRBJ1-1; no firm D call. Per germline, CDR1 MNHEY and CDR2 SVGEGT. Deletions cut 7 bases from V and 1 base from J, with 13 bases between. The length of the CDR3 is 14 residues. DNA for the CDR3: TGTGCCAGCATCTCCGCGGTCCCGAACACTGAAGCTTTCTTT. Amino acid sequence: CASISAVPNTEAFF.

This clonotype has a handful of counts. The chain has TRBV5-5 and TRBJ2-1, with 9 bases fitting TRBD2. The CDR3 spans 17 residues. Germline loops: CDR1 SGHKS, CDR2 YYEKEE (reference sequence). After removal of 3 bases from V and 3 bases from J, the junction contained 10 bases not matched to a gene. The CDR3 nucleotides read TGTGCCAGCAGCTCACTAGCGGGCAATCAATTCTACAATGAGCAGTTCTTC. Translating it yields CASSSLAGNQFYNEQFF.

This chain uses TRBV7-3 with TRBJ2-1; 13 bases agree with TRBD2. Germline V gene lookup returns CDR1 SGHTA and CDR2 FQGTGA. The CDR3 length is 16 residues. The V segment lost 4 bases and the J segment 5 bases; nucleotides outside the gene matches: 5. The CDR3 sequence is CASSSGLAGAHNEQFF. DNA for the CDR3: TGTGCCAGCAGCTCCGGACTAGCGGGGGCTCACAATGAGCAGTTCTTC.

This clonotype was seen a handful of times. The V gene is TRBV20-1, the J gene TRBJ2-1; TRBD2 aligns across 10 bases. The V segment lost 3 bases and the J segment 8 bases; nucleotides outside the gene matches: 7. This CDR3 contains 14 residues. CDR1 and CDR2 from the germline V gene are DFQATT and SNEGSKA (reference sequence). The CDR3 region is CSASKAGGPHEQFF. As DNA, the CDR3 is TGCAGTGCTAGCAAAGCGGGGGGGCCGCATGAGCAGTTCTTC.

The chain uses TRBV7-6 and TRBJ2-1; a possible D gene is TRBD2 (5 bases). Trimming took off 1 base at V and 4 bases at J, with 17 bases between the two ends. The CDR3 contains 17 residues. CDR1 is SGHVS and CDR2 is FNYEAQ in the germline V gene. The CDR3 spells CASSLGPDGGQYNEQFF. CDR3 nucleotides: TGTGCCAGCAGCTTAGGGCCGGACGGAGGCCAATACAATGAGCAGTTCTTC. The full variable domain, with the rest looked up from reference TRBV7-6 and TRBJ2-1, is GAGVSQSPRYKVTKRGQDVALRCDPISGHVSLYWYRQALGQGPEFLTYFNYEAQQDKSGLPNDRFSAERPEGSISTLTIQRTEQRDSAMYRCASSLGPDGGQYNEQFFGPGTRLTVL.

This clonotype was counted between two and nine times. V gene TRBV19 combines with J gene TRBJ2-1; weak D call: TRBD2 (6 bases). With 7 bases removed from V and 3 bases from J, the gap between germline ends came to 19 bases. This CDR3 is built from 16 residues. Germline assignment: CDR1 LNHDA and CDR2 SQIVND (reference sequence). The CDR3: CASMKVWGDYYNEQFF. CDR3 in DNA: TGTGCCAGTATGAAGGTCTGGGGGGATTACTACAATGAGCAGTTCTTC.

This clonotype was counted a few times. This CDR3 reads CASRDSRVVSEQYF. The CDR3 DNA follows: TGTGCCAGCAGGGACTCCCGAGTTGTGAGCGAGCAGTACTTC. This chain connects TRBV6-2 or TRBV6-3 to TRBJ2-7; tentatively, D is TRBD2 (5 bases). V gave up 6 bases and J gave up 6 bases, with 18 bases separating them. The CDR3 sequence is 14 residues long. CDR1 MNHEY and CDR2 SVGEGT come from the germline V gene.

This chain uses TRBV7-9 with TRBJ1-4; D unresolved. CDR3 length: 13 amino acids. V was cut by 6 bases and J by 0 bases, with 5 bases left in between. Germline-derived CDR1 and CDR2 are SEHNR and FQNEAQ (reference sequence). The CDR3 DNA is TGTGCCAGCAGTCCCCCAACTAATGAAAAACTGTTTTTT. Translation: CASSPPTNEKLFF.

This clonotype was found a few times. The chain is built from TRBV7-9 and TRBJ1-2, with D tentatively TRBD1 (5 bases). This CDR3 comprises 14 residues. Trimming shortened V by 1 base and J by 11 bases, and 17 bases separated the two germline ends. CDR1 is SEHNR, CDR2 FQNEAQ, per germline (reference sequence). The CDR3 sequence: CASSLDQRGSGYTF. The CDR3 nucleotides read TGTGCCAGCAGCTTAGATCAGAGGGGCAGCGGGTACACCTTC. Filled out from reference TRBV7-9 and TRBJ1-2, the complete variable domain reads DTGVSQNPRHKITKRGQNVTFRCDPISEHNRLYWYRQTLGQGPEFLTYFQNEAQLEKSRLLSDRFSAERPKGSFSTLEIQRTEQGDSAMYLCASSLDQRGSGYTFGSGTRLTVV.